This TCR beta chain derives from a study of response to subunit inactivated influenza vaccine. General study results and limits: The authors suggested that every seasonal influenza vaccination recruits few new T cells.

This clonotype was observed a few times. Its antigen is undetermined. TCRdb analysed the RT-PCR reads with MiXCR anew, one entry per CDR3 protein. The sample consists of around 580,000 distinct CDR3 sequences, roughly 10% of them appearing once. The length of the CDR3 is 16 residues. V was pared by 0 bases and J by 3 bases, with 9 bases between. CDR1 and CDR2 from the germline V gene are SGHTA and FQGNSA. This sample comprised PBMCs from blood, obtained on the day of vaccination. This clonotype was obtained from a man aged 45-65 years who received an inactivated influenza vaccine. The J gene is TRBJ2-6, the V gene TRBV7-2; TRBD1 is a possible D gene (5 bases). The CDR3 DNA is TGTGCCAGCAGCTTAGCTGGGGCCTATGGGGCCAACGTCCTGACTTTC. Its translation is CASSLAGAYGANVLTF.